The 29 T cell receptor beta chains below all came from one sample that was sequenced in a study of CD8 T cells in ankylosing spondylitis. TCRdb reprocessed the 5' RACE reads via MiXCR and lists one record per CDR3 protein. The table shows around 35,000 distinct CDR3 sequences, with roughly 9.6% occurring only once. The sequenced sample was synovial fluid, either unsorted or a sorted T cell fraction (not recorded which). Source of these receptors: a male donor with ankylosing spondylitis.

This clonotype was seen more than once but under ten times. The rearrangement joins TRBV7-9 to TRBJ2-7; the match to TRBD2 covers 9 bases. Trimming took 2 bases from V and 3 from J; bases not matched to a gene: 2. The CDR3 extends over 14 amino acids. Germline V gene sequence: CDR1 SEHNR, CDR2 FQNEAQ (reference sequence). CDR3 region: CASSLLAGNYEQYF. The CDR3 DNA reads as TGTGCCAGCAGCTTACTAGCGGGGAACTACGAGCAGTACTTC.

V and J are TRBV7-2 and TRBJ2-3; 12 nucleotides match TRBD2. The V gene end was trimmed by 6 bases and the J gene end by 2 bases; junction bases not matched to a gene: 27. Germline CDR1 reads SGHTA; CDR2 reads FQGNSA. This CDR3 contains 23 residues. The CDR3 sequence: CASRGGGQLVPSGRATDTDTQYF. Written as DNA, the CDR3 is TGTGCCAGCAGGGGTGGAGGACAGCTAGTCCCTAGCGGGAGGGCCACCGACACAGATACGCAGTATTTT.

In its sample, this clonotype was seen a few times. V and J are TRBV2 and TRBJ2-7, with D unclear. Per germline, CDR1 SNHLY and CDR2 FYNNEI. Trimming left V 3 bases short and J 3 bases short, with 3 bases between. CDR3 size: 11 residues. For the CDR3, the DNA is TGTGCCAGCAGTGACGACTACGAGCAGTACTTC. Its protein product is CASSDDYEQYF.

The gene calls are TRBV5-1 and TRBJ1-4, with 7 bases lining up with TRBD1. Germline V gene sequence: CDR1 SGHRS, CDR2 YFSETQ. The CDR3 loop spans 16 amino acids. V lost 6 bases to trimming and J lost 7 bases; unmatched junction nucleotides: 15. CDR3 coding DNA: TGCGCCAGCACCCTTGGCGAGGGGGCCAGGGGTGAAAAACTGTTTTTT. Translation gives CASTLGEGARGEKLFF. Supplemented by reference TRBV5-1 and TRBJ1-4, the full variable domain reads KAGVTQTPRYLIKTRGQQVTLSCSPISGHRSVSWYQQTPGQGLQFLFEYFSETQRNKGNFPGRFSGRQFSNSRSEMNVSTLELGDSALYLCASTLGEGARGEKLFFGSGTQLSVL.

This clonotype was seen at least ten times. The chain recombines TRBV6-2 or TRBV6-3 with TRBJ2-7, with no clear D. The CDR3 extends over 15 amino acids. The germline V and J ends were trimmed by 2 bases and 2 bases, with 13 bases remaining between them. CDR1 and CDR2 from the germline V gene are MNHEY and SVGEGT. The CDR3 DNA reads as TGTGCCAGCAGTTACGGCGATTATCGAACCTACGAGCAGTACTTC. Its translation is CASSYGDYRTYEQYF.

This clonotype was observed a few times. V usage is TRBV7-8 and J usage is TRBJ1-4; D remains unclear. This CDR3 spans 14 amino acids. The germline gives CDR1 SGHVS, CDR2 FQNEAQ. Deletions cut 7 bases from V and 3 bases from J, with 12 bases between. The DNA of the CDR3 is TGTGCCAGCAAGTCACAGCAAGCTAATGAAAAACTGTTTTTT. Amino acids: CASKSQQANEKLFF.

Many counts were recorded for this clonotype. This chain joins TRBV29-1 and TRBJ2-7; 9 bases line up with TRBD1. J was trimmed by 9 bases and V by 3 bases; bases with no gene match: 12. Germline CDR1 is SQVTM and CDR2 is ANQGSEA. CDR3 length: 14 residues. CDR3 nucleotide sequence: TGCAGCGTTGACGCCGGACAGGGGTCAGGAGGGCAGTACTTC. Its translation: CSVDAGQGSGGQYF.

Many counts were recorded for this clonotype. The CDR3 nucleotides read TGTGCCAGCAGTTACTTAGATGAGCAGTTCTTC. Its translation: CASSYLDEQFF. The chain carries TRBV6-2 or TRBV6-3 and TRBJ2-1; no clear D. There are 11 residues in the CDR3. With 1 base removed from V and 8 bases from J, the gap between germline ends came to 3 bases. Germline lookup yields CDR1 MNHEY and CDR2 SVGEGT.

The V call is TRBV11-1, the J call TRBJ2-7; perhaps TRBD1 as D (6 bases). Germline V lookup: CDR1 SGHAT, CDR2 FQDESV (reference sequence). Trimming stripped 5 bases from V and 1 base from J, with 15 bases between. The CDR3 contains 15 residues. CDR3 loop: CASSKGRQVSYEQYF. The CDR3, as DNA: TGTGCCAGCAGCAAAGGGCGACAGGTGTCCTACGAGCAGTACTTC.

This clonotype was seen a handful of times. The chain links TRBV19 to TRBJ2-1, with TRBD1 identical over 8 bases. The V gene's germline CDR1 is LNHDA and CDR2 SQIVND (reference sequence). This CDR3 is 15 amino acids long. The ends lost 7 bases at V and 2 bases at J; junction bases unmatched: 7. The CDR3 DNA follows: TGTGCCAGTAAAATTAGGACAGGGACCTACAATGAGCAGTTCTTC. Its protein product is CASKIRTGTYNEQFF. The full variable domain, with the rest looked up from reference TRBV19 and TRBJ2-1, is DGGITQSPKYLFRKEGQNVTLSCEQNLNHDAMYWYRQDPGQGLRLIYYSQIVNDFQKGDIAEGYSVSREKKESFPLTVTSAQKNPTAFYLCASKIRTGTYNEQFFGPGTRLTVL.

This clonotype came up many times. The rearrangement uses TRBV27 and TRBJ2-7; TRBD1 aligns across 9 bases. J was trimmed by 4 bases and V by 5 bases; bases with no gene match: 6. CDR3 length equals 14 residues. The V gene's germline CDR1 is MNHEY and CDR2 SMNVEV (reference sequence). CDR3 loop: CASSTGDREYEQYF. As DNA, the CDR3 is TGTGCCAGCAGTACCGGGGACAGGGAGTACGAGCAGTACTTC.

This clonotype was found many times. The chain has TRBV15 and TRBJ1-5; TRBD1 is a possible D gene (5 bases). V was shortened by 4 bases and J by 2 bases, with 24 bases between the two germline ends. Germline-derived CDR1 and CDR2 are LNHNV and YYDKDF (reference sequence). This CDR3 is 19 amino acids long. This chain's CDR3 is CATSMGRKLGTQGNQPQHF. CDR3 DNA sequence: TGTGCCACCAGCATGGGCCGAAAGTTGGGAACACAGGGCAATCAGCCCCAGCATTTT.

This clonotype has more than one count but fewer than ten. The rearrangement links TRBV3-1 to TRBJ2-2; D remains ambiguous. The CDR3 runs 14 residues. The V gene lost 1 base and the J gene lost 1 base, with 4 bases spanning the gap. Germline values: CDR1 LGHDT, CDR2 YNNKEL (reference sequence). This CDR3 reads CASSQGRNTGELFF. The CDR3 nucleotides read TGTGCCAGCAGCCAAGGGCGGAACACCGGGGAGCTGTTTTTT.

This clonotype turned up a few times. The rearrangement uses TRBV7-3 and TRBJ2-1, with 7 positions matching TRBD2. The CDR3 extends over 14 amino acids. V dropped 8 bases and J dropped 7; count of bases not matched to a gene: 11. CDR1 is SGHTA, CDR2 FQGTGA, per germline. In DNA, the CDR3 is TGTGCCAGCTCCCTACTAGCGTGGGGTAATGAGCAGTTCTTC. It codes for CASSLLAWGNEQFF. The whole variable domain, filled in from reference TRBV7-3 and TRBJ2-1, reads GAGVSQTPSNKVTEKGKYVELRCDPISGHTALYWYRQSLGQGPEFLIYFQGTGAADDSGLPNDRFFAVRPEGSVSTLKIQRTERGDSAVYLCASSLLAWGNEQFFGPGTRLTVL.

This rearrangement joins TRBV5-6 to TRBJ1-1, with 7 bases that match TRBD1. V was pared by 6 bases and J by 5 bases, with 13 bases of the junction left unmatched. Per germline, CDR1 SGHDT and CDR2 YYEEEE. The CDR3 totals 15 residues. CDR3 loop: CASTNRGLDATEAFF. CDR3 in DNA: TGTGCCAGCACCAATAGGGGGCTGGATGCGACTGAAGCTTTCTTT.

The chain is built from TRBV4-3 and TRBJ2-2; 9 bases line up with TRBD1. The CDR3 consists of 15 residues. Germline V gene sequence: CDR1 LGHNA, CDR2 YSLEER. With V trimmed by 2 bases and J by 6 bases, 4 bases remained unmatched. In DNA form, the CDR3 reads TGCGCCAGCAGCCAACACAGGGGGCGGGCCGGGGAGCTGTTTTTT. Its translation is CASSQHRGRAGELFF.

This clonotype qualifies as medium-sized. V usage is TRBV6-5 and J usage is TRBJ1-2; tentatively, D is TRBD1 (6 bases). V lost 2 bases, J lost 0 bases, and 10 bases lay in between. The CDR3 has 15 residues. The germline gives CDR1 MNHEY, CDR2 SVGAGI. CDR3 sequence reads: CASSYGTTSNYGYTF. The CDR3, as DNA: TGTGCCAGCAGTTACGGGACAACCTCTAACTATGGCTACACCTTC.

A few counts support this clonotype. The chain recombines TRBV5-1 with TRBJ2-5; D remains ambiguous. Trimming took off 0 bases at V and 1 base at J, with 1 base between the two ends. Per the germline V gene, CDR1 is SGHRS and CDR2 is YFSETQ. This CDR3 spans 12 amino acids. The CDR3 here is CASSLAQETQYF. CDR3 bases: TGCGCCAGCAGCTTGGCCCAAGAGACCCAGTACTTC.

V usage is TRBV20-1 and J usage is TRBJ2-3; 11 bases match TRBD2. CDR3 length equals 17 residues. V lost 6 bases, J lost 6 bases, and 17 bases stayed unmatched. Looked up from germline, CDR1 is DFQATT and CDR2 is SNEGSKA (reference sequence). The CDR3 coding sequence is TGCAGTGCCGGGTGGGGGACTAGCGGACTTATGATGGATACGCAGTATTTT. It is translated as CSAGWGTSGLMMDTQYF.

The V call is TRBV20-1, the J call TRBJ2-7, with TRBD2 as a possible D gene (5 bases). CDR1 is DFQATT, CDR2 SNEGSKA, per germline (reference sequence). V lost 0 bases to trimming and J lost 1 base, with 10 bases between them. The CDR3 has 14 residues. CDR3 nucleotide sequence: TGCAGTGCTAGAGAAGCCGGGGTATCCTACGAGCAGTACTTC. This translates into CSAREAGVSYEQYF.

This clonotype was seen a few times. The chain uses TRBV20-1 and TRBJ1-1; 8 nucleotides line up with TRBD1. This CDR3 is 13 amino acids long. The junction had 7 bases not matched to a gene; V was cut back by 7 bases and J by 3 bases. The germline V gene encodes CDR1 DFQATT and CDR2 SNEGSKA (reference sequence). CDR3 region: CSEWDRLYTEAFF. DNA of the CDR3: TGCAGTGAGTGGGACAGGCTCTACACTGAAGCTTTCTTT.

Many counts were recorded for this clonotype. The V call is TRBV3-1, the J call TRBJ2-3; a weak D match, TRBD2 (6 bases). Germline V lookup: CDR1 LGHDT, CDR2 YNNKEL (reference sequence). There are 16 residues in the CDR3. The V end lost 4 bases, the J end lost 2 bases, and 16 bases lay between the germline ends. This CDR3 is CASSPRVLASTDTQYF. The CDR3, as DNA: TGTGCCAGCAGCCCTCGCGTACTAGCCTCCACAGATACGCAGTATTTT.

The chain employs TRBV4-1 and TRBJ2-2; D ambiguous. The CDR3 runs to 14 residues. The V gene lost 1 base and the J gene lost 7 bases, with 10 bases spanning the gap. The germline gives CDR1 MGHRA, CDR2 YSYEKL. CDR3 nucleotides: TGCGCCAGCAGCCAAGTGGGTTGGAACGGGGAGCTGTTTTTT. It specifies CASSQVGWNGELFF.

This clonotype was seen many times. V usage is TRBV2 and J usage is TRBJ2-7, with TRBD2 matching over 9 bases. V was clipped by 6 bases and J by 3 bases; unmatched bases: 6. The CDR3 has 14 residues. CDR1 and CDR2 (germline): SNHLY, FYNNEI. The CDR3 here is CASSVLSGSYEQYF. DNA for the CDR3: TGTGCCAGCAGCGTCCTTAGCGGGAGCTACGAGCAGTACTTC. Full variable domain (outside the CDR3, taken from reference TRBV2 and TRBJ2-7): EPEVTQTPSHQVTQMGQEVILRCVPISNHLYFYWYRQILGQKVEFLVSFYNNEISEKSEIFDDQFSVERPDGSNFTLKIRSTKLEDSAMYFCASSVLSGSYEQYFGPGTRLTVT.

The table lists this clonotype with many counts. The chain joins TRBV27 to TRBJ2-7, with TRBD2 identical over 8 bases. The CDR3 has 13 amino acids. Per the germline V gene, CDR1 is MNHEY and CDR2 is SMNVEV (reference sequence). The J segment lost 5 bases and the V segment lost 6 bases, leaving 6 bases of the junction unmatched. The CDR3, as DNA: TGTGCCAGCAGCCTAATCGGGAGGGACGAGCAGTACTTC. Its protein product is CASSLIGRDEQYF.

The chain is built from TRBV5-4 and TRBJ2-2; D unresolved. Trimming removed 0 bases at V and 1 base at J, with 4 bases between. The CDR3 covers 14 residues. Germline CDR1 SGHNT, CDR2 YYREEE (reference sequence). CDR3 sequence (DNA): TGTGCCAGCAGCTTGGTCGGGAACACCGGGGAGCTGTTTTTT. This sequence encodes CASSLVGNTGELFF.

This clonotype turned up a few times. This sequence joins TRBV7-9 and TRBJ2-7; TRBD2 matches 10 bases. Trimming at V came to 3 bases and at J to 5 bases, leaving 10 bases not matched to a gene. The CDR3 has 16 residues. Germline values: CDR1 SEHNR, CDR2 FQNEAQ (reference sequence). CDR3 in amino acids: CASSFPSGSARNEQYF. The CDR3 coding sequence is TGTGCCAGCAGCTTTCCTAGCGGGAGTGCAAGGAACGAGCAGTACTTC.

This clonotype is labeled as medium-sized. The J gene is TRBJ2-1, the V gene TRBV4-2; 9 bases agree with TRBD2. CDR3 size: 16 residues. The ends lost 0 bases at V and 8 bases at J; junction bases unmatched: 8. Germline loops: CDR1 LGHNA, CDR2 YNFKEQ. CDR3 DNA sequence: TGTGCCAGCAGCCAAGATTGGCTAGCGGGATTGGATGAGCAGTTCTTC. Protein: CASSQDWLAGLDEQFF.

This chain uses TRBV4-2 with TRBJ1-5; possibly TRBD1 for D (6 bases). Trimming took 0 bases from V and 5 from J, leaving 11 bases between them. CDR1 LGHNA and CDR2 YNFKEQ come from the germline V gene. The CDR3 has 15 residues. CDR3 sequence reads: CASSQDWGRDQPQHF. CDR3 coding DNA: TGTGCCAGCAGCCAAGATTGGGGGCGGGATCAGCCCCAGCATTTT.